This T cell receptor (beta chain) is from a study of blood T cell repertoires in COVID-19. Study as a whole: Samples taken during acute and convalescent COVID-19 were collected in the United States, Italy and Spain. PBMCs, B-cell-depleted T cells, or T cells provided the cDNA or gDNA that made up the material.

CDR3 length: 14 residues. Trimming cost V 4 bases and J 3 bases; bases outside gene matches: 2. From germline, CDR1 is LGHDT and CDR2 YNNKEL (reference sequence). Per the original methods: The authors estimated nucleated cell counts from reference gene primer amplification. TCRdb's copy holds only in-frame clones and misses some; the assay was immunoSEQ multiplex PCR. The V and J calls and clone size are taken from that table; D and trimming were inferred from the DNA. Among roughly 150,000 clones listed, 86% were seen once. This clonotype was sampled from a woman between 65 and 79 years old with acute or convalescent COVID-19. Sequencing used peripheral blood. V gene TRBV3-1 (or the pseudogene TRBV3-2) combines with J gene TRBJ1-3, with 8 bases lining up with TRBD1. CDR3 nucleotides: TGTGCCAGCAGCCGGGGACAGGTTGGAAACACCATATATTTT. Translating it yields CASSRGQVGNTIYF.